The sequence of this TCR beta chain was determined in a study of spatial heterogeneity in lung cancer. Whole-study context: The donor group consisted of roughly 70 patients who had untreated, early-stage non-small cell lung cancer.

This clonotype was counted only a few times. Documented time point: blood at routine non-recurrence follow-up after resection. The library protocol tagged each TCR cDNA with a unique molecular identifier. TCRdb re-derived calls from the 5' RACE reads in MiXCR, one entry per CDR3 protein. The sample shows around 45,000 distinct CDR3 sequences, approximately 24% of them seen only once. V shed 4 bases and J 4 bases; nucleotides not matched to a gene: 6. The CDR3 runs 14 residues. The germline V gene encodes CDR1 SQVTM and CDR2 ANQGSEA. The sequence was obtained from a female donor with early-stage non-small cell lung cancer. This chain links TRBV29-1 with TRBJ2-3; 9 bases are shared with TRBD2. Here the sequenced sample was PBMCs, taken at follow-up. Here the CDR3 reads CSVAASGNPDTQYF. The CDR3 coding sequence is TGCAGCGTTGCCGCTAGCGGGAACCCAGATACGCAGTATTTT.